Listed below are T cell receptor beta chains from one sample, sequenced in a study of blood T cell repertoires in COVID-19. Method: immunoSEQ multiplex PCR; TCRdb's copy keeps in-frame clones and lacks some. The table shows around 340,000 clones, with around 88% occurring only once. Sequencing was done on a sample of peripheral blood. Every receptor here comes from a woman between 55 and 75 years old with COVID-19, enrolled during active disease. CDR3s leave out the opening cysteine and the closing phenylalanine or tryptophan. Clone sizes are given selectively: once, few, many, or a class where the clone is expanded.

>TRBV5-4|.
ASSLSSGTSGGAGEQY
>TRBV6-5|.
ASSTGRVANYGYT
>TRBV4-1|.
ASSLGDRSNEKLF
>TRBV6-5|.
ASSRQGWGEQY
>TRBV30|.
AWSGPGLWGYT
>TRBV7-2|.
ASSFKRGGLGTDTQY
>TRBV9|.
ASSESQETQY
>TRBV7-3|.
ASSLFPASSSYNSPLH
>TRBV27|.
ASSFLQGAGYT
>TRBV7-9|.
ASSYSTSRQPQH
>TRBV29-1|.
SVGKAGGKTGELF
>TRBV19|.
ASTDRGREKLF
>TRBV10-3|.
AISGQGYNYGYT
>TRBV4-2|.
ASSQVAGTTYNEQF
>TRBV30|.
AWSRADTQY
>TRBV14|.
ASSHGPSYGYT
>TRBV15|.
ATSGRTGPNEKLF
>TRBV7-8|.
ASTPGGAYGYT
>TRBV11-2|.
ASSLGQGDGEQF
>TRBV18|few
ASSPFGNTGELF
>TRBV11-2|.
ASSQTSGDTGELF
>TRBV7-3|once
ASSSGTSNEQF